The clone carrying this T cell receptor beta chain has a single count. The data are from a study of blood T cell repertoires in COVID-19. As for the study in general: The study drew acute and convalescent COVID-19 samples from the United States, Italy and Spain. From T cells, B-cell-depleted T cells, or PBMCs came the material, which was cDNA or gDNA.

Per the study methods: Cell counts per sample came from amplifying reference gene primers. Repertoires were generated with immunoSEQ multiplex PCR, while TCRdb's copy carries only in-frame clones and drops some. V, J and clone size are taken as reported in that table, and D and trimming were inferred from the DNA itself. The table shows roughly 250,000 clones, with 70% to 90% occurring only once. Losses at the gene ends were 2 bases for V and 3 bases for J; bases not matched to a gene: 3. The CDR3 consists of 14 residues. CDR1 is KGHSH and CDR2 is LQKENI in the germline V gene. This sequence originates from a woman between 40 and 50 years old who had recovered from COVID-19. The sequenced sample was peripheral blood. The chain has TRBV18 and TRBJ1-1; 7 bases fit TRBD1. This CDR3 reads CASSPYQGDTEAFF. The CDR3 DNA sequence: TGTGCCAGCTCACCATACCAGGGGGACACTGAAGCTTTCTTT.